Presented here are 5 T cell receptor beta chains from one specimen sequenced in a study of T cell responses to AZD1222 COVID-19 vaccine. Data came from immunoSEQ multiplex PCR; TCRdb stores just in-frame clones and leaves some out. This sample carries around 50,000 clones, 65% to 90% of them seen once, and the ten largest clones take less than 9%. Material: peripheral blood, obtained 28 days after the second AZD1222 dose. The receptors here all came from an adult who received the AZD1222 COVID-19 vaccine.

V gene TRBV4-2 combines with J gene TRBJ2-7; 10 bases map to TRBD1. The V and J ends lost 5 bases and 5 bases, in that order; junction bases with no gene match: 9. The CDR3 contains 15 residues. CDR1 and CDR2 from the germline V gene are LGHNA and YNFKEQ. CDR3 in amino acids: CASSSPGQGYDEQYF. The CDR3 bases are TGTGCCAGCAGCTCCCCGGGACAGGGGTACGACGAGCAGTACTTC.

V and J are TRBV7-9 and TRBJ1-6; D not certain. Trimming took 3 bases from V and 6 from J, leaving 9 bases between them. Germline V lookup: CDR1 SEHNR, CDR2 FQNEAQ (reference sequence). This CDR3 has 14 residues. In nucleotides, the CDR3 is TGTGCCAGCAGCTTTGGTCAGCTTAATTCACCCCTCCACTTT. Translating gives CASSFGQLNSPLHF.

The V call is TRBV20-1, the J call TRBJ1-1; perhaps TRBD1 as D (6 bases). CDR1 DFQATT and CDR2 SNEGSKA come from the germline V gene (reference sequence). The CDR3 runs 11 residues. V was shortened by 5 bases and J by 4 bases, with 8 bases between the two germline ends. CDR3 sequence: CSAPTGTEAFF. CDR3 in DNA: TGCAGTGCTCCGACAGGCACTGAAGCTTTCTTT.

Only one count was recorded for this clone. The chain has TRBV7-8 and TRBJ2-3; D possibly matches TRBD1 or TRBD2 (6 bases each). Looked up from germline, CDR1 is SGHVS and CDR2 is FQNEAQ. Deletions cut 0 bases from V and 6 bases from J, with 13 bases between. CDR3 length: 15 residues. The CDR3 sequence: CASSLAVRGADTQYF. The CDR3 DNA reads TGTGCCAGCAGCTTAGCGGTTAGGGGGGCGGATACGCAGTATTTT.

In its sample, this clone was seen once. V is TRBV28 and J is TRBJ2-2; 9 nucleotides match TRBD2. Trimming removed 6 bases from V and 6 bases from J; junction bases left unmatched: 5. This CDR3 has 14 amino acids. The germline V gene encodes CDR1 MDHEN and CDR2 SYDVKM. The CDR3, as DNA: TGTGCCAGCAGGCTCGGGACTAGCCCCGGGGAGCTGTTTTTT. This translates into CASRLGTSPGELFF. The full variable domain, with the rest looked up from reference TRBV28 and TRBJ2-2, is DVKVTQSSRYLVKRTGEKVFLECVQDMDHENMFWYRQDPGLGLRLIYFSYDVKMKEKGDIPEGYSVSREKKERFSLILESASTNQTSMYLCASRLGTSPGELFFGEGSRLTVL.